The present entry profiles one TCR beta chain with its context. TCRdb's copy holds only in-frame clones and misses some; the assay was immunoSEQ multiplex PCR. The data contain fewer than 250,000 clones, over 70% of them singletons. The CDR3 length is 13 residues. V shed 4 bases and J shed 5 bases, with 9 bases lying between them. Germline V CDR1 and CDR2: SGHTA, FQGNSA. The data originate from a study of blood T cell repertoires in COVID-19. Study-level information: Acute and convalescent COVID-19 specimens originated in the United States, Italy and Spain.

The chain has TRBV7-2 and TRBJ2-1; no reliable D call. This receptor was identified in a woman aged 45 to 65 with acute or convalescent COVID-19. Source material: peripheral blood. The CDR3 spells CASSSYLDNEQFF. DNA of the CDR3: TGTGCCAGCAGCTCCTACTTGGACAATGAGCAGTTCTTC.